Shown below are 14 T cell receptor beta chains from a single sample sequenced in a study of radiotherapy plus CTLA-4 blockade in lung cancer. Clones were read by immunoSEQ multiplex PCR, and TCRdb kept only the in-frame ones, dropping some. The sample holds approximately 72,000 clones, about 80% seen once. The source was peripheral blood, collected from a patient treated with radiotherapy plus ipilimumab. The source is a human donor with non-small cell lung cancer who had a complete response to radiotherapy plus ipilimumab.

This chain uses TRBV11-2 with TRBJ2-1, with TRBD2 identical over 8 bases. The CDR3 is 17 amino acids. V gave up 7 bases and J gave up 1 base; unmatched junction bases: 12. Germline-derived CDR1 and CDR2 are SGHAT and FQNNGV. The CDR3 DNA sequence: TGTGCCAGCAATGCGGGAGGCCGGCGTCGGTCCTACAATGAGCAGTTCTTC. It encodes CASNAGGRRRSYNEQFF.

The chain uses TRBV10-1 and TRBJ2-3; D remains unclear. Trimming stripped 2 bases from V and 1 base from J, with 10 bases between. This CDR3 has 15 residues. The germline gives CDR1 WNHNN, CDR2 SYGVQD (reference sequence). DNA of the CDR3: TGCGCCAGCAGTGAGGGGTCTGCGGGCACAGATACGCAGTATTTT. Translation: CASSEGSAGTDTQYF.

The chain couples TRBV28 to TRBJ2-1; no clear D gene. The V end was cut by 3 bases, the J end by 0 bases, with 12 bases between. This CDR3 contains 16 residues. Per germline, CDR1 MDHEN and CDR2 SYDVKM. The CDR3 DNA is TGTGCCAGCAGTTTCCGTGCTCGTCGCTCCTACAATGAGCAGTTCTTC. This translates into CASSFRARRSYNEQFF.

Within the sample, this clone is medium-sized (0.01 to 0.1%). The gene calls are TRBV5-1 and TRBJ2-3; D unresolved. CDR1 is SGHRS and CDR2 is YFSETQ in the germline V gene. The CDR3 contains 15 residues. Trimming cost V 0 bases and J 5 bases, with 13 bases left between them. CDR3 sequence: CASSLAKGSGDTQYF. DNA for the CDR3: TGCGCCAGCAGCTTGGCCAAAGGTTCTGGAGATACGCAGTATTTT. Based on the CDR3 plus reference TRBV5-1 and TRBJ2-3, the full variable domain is KAGVTQTPRYLIKTRGQQVTLSCSPISGHRSVSWYQQTPGQGLQFLFEYFSETQRNKGNFPGRFSGRQFSNSRSEMNVSTLELGDSALYLCASSLAKGSGDTQYFGPGTRLTVL.

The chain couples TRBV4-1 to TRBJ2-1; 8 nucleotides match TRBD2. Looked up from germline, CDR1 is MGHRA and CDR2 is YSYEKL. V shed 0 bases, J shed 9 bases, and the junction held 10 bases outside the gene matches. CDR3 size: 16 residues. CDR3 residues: CASSQESPAGVGEQFF. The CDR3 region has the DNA TGCGCCAGCAGCCAAGAGAGCCCAGCGGGAGTAGGTGAGCAGTTCTTC.

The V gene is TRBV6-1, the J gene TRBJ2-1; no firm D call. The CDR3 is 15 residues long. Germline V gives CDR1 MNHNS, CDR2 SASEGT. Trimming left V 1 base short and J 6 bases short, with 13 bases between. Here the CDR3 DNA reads TGTGCCAGCAGTGAAGATGGCCGGCTATTCAATGAGCAGTTCTTC. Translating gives CASSEDGRLFNEQFF.

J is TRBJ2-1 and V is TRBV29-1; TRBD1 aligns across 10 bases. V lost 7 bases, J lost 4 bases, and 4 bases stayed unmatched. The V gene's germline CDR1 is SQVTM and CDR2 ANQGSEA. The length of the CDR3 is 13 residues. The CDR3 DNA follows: TGCAGCGCCCGGACAGGGGGTTACAATGAGCAGTTCTTC. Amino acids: CSARTGGYNEQFF.

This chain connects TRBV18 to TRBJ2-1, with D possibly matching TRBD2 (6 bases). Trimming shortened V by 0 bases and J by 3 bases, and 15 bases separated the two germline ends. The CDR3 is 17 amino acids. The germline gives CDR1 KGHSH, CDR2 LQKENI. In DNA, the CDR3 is TGTGCCAGCTCACCACCGATGGGCGGGAAATACTACAATGAGCAGTTCTTC. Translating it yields CASSPPMGGKYYNEQFF.

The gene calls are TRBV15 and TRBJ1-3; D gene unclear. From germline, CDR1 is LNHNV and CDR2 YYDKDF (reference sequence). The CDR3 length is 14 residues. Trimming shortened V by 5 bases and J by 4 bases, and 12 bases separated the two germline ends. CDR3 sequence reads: CATSLGTVGNTIYF. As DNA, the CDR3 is TGTGCCACCAGCCTCGGCACGGTGGGAAACACCATATATTTT.

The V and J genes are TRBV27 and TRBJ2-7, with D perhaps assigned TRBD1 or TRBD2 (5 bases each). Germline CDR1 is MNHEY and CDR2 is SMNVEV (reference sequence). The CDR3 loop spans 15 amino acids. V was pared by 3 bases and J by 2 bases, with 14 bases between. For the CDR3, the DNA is TGTGCCAGCAGTTTCTCAGGGACGCGCCCCTACGAGCAGTACGTC. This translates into CASSFSGTRPYEQYV.

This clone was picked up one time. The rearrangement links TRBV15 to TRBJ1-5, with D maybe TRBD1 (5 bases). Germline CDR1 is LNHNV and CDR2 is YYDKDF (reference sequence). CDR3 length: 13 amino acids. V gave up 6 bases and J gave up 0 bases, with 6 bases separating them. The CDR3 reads CATSRGSNQPQHF. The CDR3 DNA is TGTGCCACCAGTAGGGGTAGCAATCAGCCCCAGCATTTT. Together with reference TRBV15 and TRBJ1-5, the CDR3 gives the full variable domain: DAMVIQNPRYQVTQFGKPVTLSCSQTLNHNVMYWYQQKSSQAPKLLFHYYDKDFNNEADTPDNFQSRRPNTSFCFLDIRSPGLGDTAMYLCATSRGSNQPQHFGDGTRLSIL.

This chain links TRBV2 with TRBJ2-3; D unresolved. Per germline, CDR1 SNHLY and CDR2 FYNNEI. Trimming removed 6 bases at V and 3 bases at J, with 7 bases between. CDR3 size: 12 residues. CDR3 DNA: TGTGCCAGCAGCCCTTATACAGATACGCAGTATTTT. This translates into CASSPYTDTQYF.

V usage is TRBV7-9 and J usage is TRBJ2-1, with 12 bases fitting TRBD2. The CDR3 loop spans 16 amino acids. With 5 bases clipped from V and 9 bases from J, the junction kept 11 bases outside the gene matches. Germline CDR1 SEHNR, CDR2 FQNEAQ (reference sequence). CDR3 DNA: TGTGCCAGCAGCCCTAGTTGGACTAGCGGGGTGGTTGAGCAGTTCTTC. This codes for CASSPSWTSGVVEQFF.

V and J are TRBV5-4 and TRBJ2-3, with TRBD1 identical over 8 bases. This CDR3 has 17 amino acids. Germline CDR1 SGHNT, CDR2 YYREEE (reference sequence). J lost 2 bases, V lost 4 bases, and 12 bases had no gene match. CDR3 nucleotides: TGTGCCAGCAGCCTCCACAGGGGGGTGTACAACACAGATACGCAGTATTTT. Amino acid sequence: CASSLHRGVYNTDTQYF.